This T cell receptor beta chain derives from a study of beta chain features in type 1 diabetes. The whole isolated RNA underwent reverse transcription, so sequencing captured expressed TCRB transcripts. Generated by immunoSEQ multiplex PCR, the TCRdb table keeps only in-frame clones and is missing some. Of about half a million clones listed, approximately 30% are singletons. The table lists this clone with a few counts. This CDR3 comprises 13 residues. V was trimmed by 2 bases and J by 5 bases, leaving 9 bases between them. Germline loops: CDR1 MNHEY, CDR2 SVGAGI. The J gene is TRBJ2-5, the V gene TRBV6-5; D gene uncertain. The specimen was naive CD4+ T cells from blood. The TCR was taken from a man aged 18-30 years in good health. For the CDR3, the DNA is TGTGCCAGCAGTTACAAAATAAGGGAGACCCAGTACTTC. Protein sequence: CASSYKIRETQYF.